This is a list of T cell receptor beta chains from one sample in a study of a mutant IDH1 vaccine in newly diagnosed glioma. The repertoire was sequenced with immunoSEQ multiplex PCR; TCRdb's copy has only in-frame clones and lacks some. This sample yields 110,000 or so clones, of which about 90% are seen a single time; under 0.8% belongs to the top ten. Which antigens these TCRs recognize remains unknown. Source: PBMCs, taken from a glioma patient whose treatment included an IDH1 peptide vaccine. The origin of the receptors is a woman aged 45-59 years with glioma. Both conserved end residues are part of each CDR3. The order of the fields is J gene, D gene, V gene, clone size, CDR3 protein, CDR3 DNA. D genes are given only for firm matches. Some rows mark clone size as missing; the rest say once, few, many or name a class of expanded clone.

j_gene: TRBJ2-5
d_gene: TRBD2
v_gene: TRBV7-6
abundance: -
CDR3aa: CASSQNHGGAQYF
CDR3nt: TGTGCCAGCAGCCAGAACCACGGGGGGGCCCAGTACTTC

j_gene: TRBJ2-3
d_gene: -
v_gene: TRBV30
abundance: -
CDR3aa: CAGWTSAAQYF
CDR3nt: TGTGCCGGATGGACGTCCGCGGCGCAGTATTTT

j_gene: TRBJ1-4
d_gene: -
v_gene: TRBV28
abundance: -
CDR3aa: CASSLKPYRPRGEKLFF
CDR3nt: TGTGCCAGCAGTTTAAAACCTTACAGGCCCAGAGGAGAAAAACTGTTTTTT

j_gene: TRBJ2-1
d_gene: TRBD1
v_gene: TRBV4-2
abundance: -
CDR3aa: CASSQGQGWNEQFF
CDR3nt: TGTGCCAGCAGCCAAGGACAGGGGTGGAATGAGCAGTTCTTC

j_gene: TRBJ2-7
d_gene: -
v_gene: TRBV30
abundance: -
CDR3aa: CAWKGGGTEQYF
CDR3nt: TGTGCCTGGAAAGGTGGAGGGACCGAGCAGTACTTC

j_gene: TRBJ2-2
d_gene: -
v_gene: TRBV4-1
abundance: -
CDR3aa: CASSQARAGELFF
CDR3nt: TGCGCCAGCAGCCAAGCCAGGGCCGGGGAGCTGTTTTTT

j_gene: TRBJ1-1
d_gene: -
v_gene: TRBV7-3
abundance: -
CDR3aa: CASSLGGPRGRTEAFF
CDR3nt: TGTGCCAGCAGCTTAGGGGGACCCCGGGGACGGACTGAAGCTTTCTTT

j_gene: TRBJ2-1
d_gene: -
v_gene: TRBV16
abundance: -
CDR3aa: CASSQSQGGEQFF
CDR3nt: TGTGCCAGCAGCCAGTCCCAGGGAGGCGAGCAGTTCTTC

j_gene: TRBJ1-3
d_gene: TRBD1
v_gene: TRBV6-1
abundance: -
CDR3aa: CASTTGVSGNTIYF
CDR3nt: TGTGCCAGCACTACAGGGGTCTCTGGAAACACCATATATTTT

j_gene: TRBJ1-4
d_gene: TRBD1
v_gene: TRBV28
abundance: -
CDR3aa: CASDREGTNEKLFF
CDR3nt: TGTGCCAGTGACAGGGAGGGGACTAATGAAAAACTGTTTTTT

j_gene: TRBJ1-2
d_gene: -
v_gene: TRBV5-6
abundance: -
CDR3aa: CASSQGSDYGYTF
CDR3nt: TGTGCCAGCAGCCAAGGGTCGGACTATGGCTACACCTTC

j_gene: TRBJ2-1
d_gene: -
v_gene: TRBV30
abundance: once
CDR3aa: CAWSGTYNEQFF
CDR3nt: TGTGCCTGGAGCGGAACCTACAATGAGCAGTTCTTC

j_gene: TRBJ2-5
d_gene: TRBD1
v_gene: TRBV6-5
abundance: -
CDR3aa: CASSTGGSETQYF
CDR3nt: TGTGCCAGCAGCACAGGGGGCTCAGAGACCCAGTACTTC

j_gene: TRBJ2-7
d_gene: TRBD1
v_gene: TRBV7-9
abundance: -
CDR3aa: CASSQGQGVNYEQYF
CDR3nt: TGTGCCAGCAGCCAAGGACAGGGGGTAAACTACGAGCAGTACTTC

j_gene: TRBJ1-2
d_gene: -
v_gene: TRBV2
abundance: -
CDR3aa: CASLRASNYGYTF
CDR3nt: TGTGCCAGCCTTCGGGCATCTAACTATGGCTACACCTTC

j_gene: TRBJ2-3
d_gene: TRBD2
v_gene: TRBV2
abundance: -
CDR3aa: CASSGLVAGGANTDTQYF
CDR3nt: TGTGCCAGCAGTGGCTTGGTAGCGGGAGGTGCGAACACAGATACGCAGTATTTT

j_gene: TRBJ2-3
d_gene: TRBD2
v_gene: TRBV14
abundance: -
CDR3aa: CASSRAGTRTDTQYF
CDR3nt: TGTGCCAGCAGCCGCGCAGGGACTAGGACAGATACGCAGTATTTT

j_gene: TRBJ1-1
d_gene: TRBD1
v_gene: TRBV5-1
abundance: -
CDR3aa: CASGTAPHTEAFF
CDR3nt: TGCGCCAGTGGGACAGCCCCACACACTGAAGCTTTCTTT

j_gene: TRBJ1-4
d_gene: -
v_gene: TRBV11-2
abundance: once
CDR3aa: CASSLGQVNEKLFF
CDR3nt: TGTGCCAGCAGCCTGGGACAAGTTAATGAAAAACTGTTTTTT

j_gene: TRBJ2-1
d_gene: TRBD2
v_gene: TRBV7-9
abundance: -
CDR3aa: CASSPRPLAGGEQFF
CDR3nt: TGTGCCAGCAGCCCTAGGCCACTAGCGGGGGGTGAGCAGTTCTTC

j_gene: TRBJ2-1
d_gene: -
v_gene: TRBV21-1
abundance: -
CDR3aa: CASSKRKGGPNEQFF
CDR3nt: TGTGCCAGCAGCAAAAGGAAGGGAGGGCCCAATGAGCAGTTCTTC

j_gene: TRBJ1-2
d_gene: TRBD1
v_gene: TRBV30
abundance: few
CDR3aa: CAWVTGLGYTF
CDR3nt: TGTGCCTGGGTGACAGGGCTAGGCTACACCTTC

j_gene: TRBJ2-7
d_gene: TRBD2
v_gene: TRBV5-1
abundance: -
CDR3aa: CASSLGTSGGPNYEQYF
CDR3nt: TGCGCCAGCAGCCTGGGGACTAGCGGGGGCCCGAACTACGAGCAGTACTTC

j_gene: TRBJ2-7
d_gene: -
v_gene: TRBV2
abundance: -
CDR3aa: CASSPWGQQYF
CDR3nt: TGTGCCAGCAGCCCATGGGGCCAGCAGTACTTC

j_gene: TRBJ1-1
d_gene: -
v_gene: TRBV18
abundance: -
CDR3aa: CASSLQEDTEAFF
CDR3nt: TGTGCCAGCTCACTACAGGAGGACACTGAAGCTTTCTTT

j_gene: TRBJ1-1
d_gene: -
v_gene: TRBV7-9
abundance: -
CDR3aa: CASSLQGSNTEAFF
CDR3nt: TGTGCCAGCAGCTTACAGGGTAGTAACACTGAAGCTTTCTTT

j_gene: TRBJ2-3
d_gene: -
v_gene: TRBV4-1
abundance: -
CDR3aa: CASSQDSADTQYF
CDR3nt: TGCGCCAGCAGCCAAGATTCAGCGGATACGCAGTATTTT

j_gene: TRBJ2-1
d_gene: TRBD2
v_gene: TRBV7-6
abundance: -
CDR3aa: CASTPAGGSYNEQFF
CDR3nt: TGTGCCAGCACCCCCGCGGGAGGCTCCTACAATGAGCAGTTCTTC

j_gene: TRBJ1-4
d_gene: TRBD1
v_gene: TRBV19
abundance: -
CDR3aa: CASSGDSSNEKLFF
CDR3nt: TGTGCCAGTAGTGGGGACAGCTCTAATGAAAAACTGTTTTTT

j_gene: TRBJ2-7
d_gene: -
v_gene: TRBV5-6
abundance: -
CDR3aa: CASSFSSGSRYEQYF
CDR3nt: TGTGCCAGCAGCTTCTCCTCGGGGAGCAGATACGAGCAGTACTTC

j_gene: TRBJ1-1
d_gene: -
v_gene: TRBV5-1
abundance: few
CDR3aa: CASTKDGMNTEAFF
CDR3nt: TGCGCCAGCACCAAGGACGGCATGAACACTGAAGCTTTCTTT

j_gene: TRBJ2-1
d_gene: TRBD1
v_gene: TRBV11-1
abundance: -
CDR3aa: CASSLQQGSDEQFF
CDR3nt: TGTGCCAGCAGCTTACAACAGGGGAGTGATGAGCAGTTCTTC

j_gene: TRBJ2-1
d_gene: -
v_gene: TRBV9
abundance: once
CDR3aa: CASSVWDGYNEQFF
CDR3nt: TGTGCCAGCAGCGTTTGGGACGGTTACAATGAGCAGTTCTTC

j_gene: TRBJ1-2
d_gene: -
v_gene: TRBV20-1
abundance: -
CDR3aa: CSASDGYGYTF
CDR3nt: TGCAGTGCTAGTGACGGCTATGGCTACACCTTC

j_gene: TRBJ1-1
d_gene: -
v_gene: TRBV4-1
abundance: -
CDR3aa: CASSQDPLNRETEAFF
CDR3nt: TGCGCCAGCAGCCAAGATCCCCTAAACAGGGAAACTGAAGCTTTCTTT

j_gene: TRBJ1-1
d_gene: -
v_gene: TRBV18
abundance: once
CDR3aa: CASSPPGGGGWTEAFF
CDR3nt: TGTGCCAGCTCACCACCGGGTGGGGGTGGCTGGACTGAAGCTTTCTTT

j_gene: TRBJ2-2
d_gene: -
v_gene: TRBV5-5
abundance: -
CDR3aa: CASTLRGARTGELFF
CDR3nt: TGTGCCAGCACCTTAAGGGGGGCGAGAACCGGGGAGCTGTTTTTT

j_gene: TRBJ2-6
d_gene: -
v_gene: TRBV28
abundance: once
CDR3aa: CASSSPTAGANVLTF
CDR3nt: TGTGCCAGCAGTTCTCCAACGGCTGGGGCCAACGTCCTGACTTTC

j_gene: TRBJ2-1
d_gene: -
v_gene: TRBV5-1
abundance: -
CDR3aa: CASSSYNEQFF
CDR3nt: TGCGCCAGCAGCTCTTACAATGAGCAGTTCTTC

j_gene: TRBJ1-4
d_gene: -
v_gene: TRBV6-1
abundance: -
CDR3aa: CAAERQRNEKLFF
CDR3nt: TGTGCCGCCGAGAGGCAGAGAAATGAAAAACTGTTTTTT

j_gene: TRBJ2-1
d_gene: -
v_gene: TRBV2
abundance: -
CDR3aa: CASSDSSPSYNEQFF
CDR3nt: TGTGCCAGCAGTGACTCGTCGCCCTCCTACAATGAGCAGTTCTTC